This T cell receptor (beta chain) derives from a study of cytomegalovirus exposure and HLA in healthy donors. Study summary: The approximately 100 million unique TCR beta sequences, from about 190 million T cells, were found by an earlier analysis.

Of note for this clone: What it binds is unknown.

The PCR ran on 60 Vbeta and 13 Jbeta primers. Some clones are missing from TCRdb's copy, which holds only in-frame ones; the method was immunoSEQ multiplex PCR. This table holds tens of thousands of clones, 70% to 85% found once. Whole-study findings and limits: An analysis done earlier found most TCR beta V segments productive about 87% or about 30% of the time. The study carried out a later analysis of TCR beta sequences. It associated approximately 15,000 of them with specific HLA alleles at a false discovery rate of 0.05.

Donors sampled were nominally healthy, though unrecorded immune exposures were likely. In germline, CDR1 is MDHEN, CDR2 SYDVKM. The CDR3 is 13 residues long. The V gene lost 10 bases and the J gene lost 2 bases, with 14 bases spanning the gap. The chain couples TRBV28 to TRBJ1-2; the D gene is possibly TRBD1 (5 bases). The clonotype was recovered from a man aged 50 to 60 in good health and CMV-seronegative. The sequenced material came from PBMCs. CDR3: CATAAGLNYGYTF. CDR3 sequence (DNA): TGTGCCACCGCAGCGGGGCTAAACTATGGCTACACCTTC.